The sequence of this TCR beta chain was determined in a study of blood T cell repertoires in COVID-19. Study as a whole: Acute-phase and convalescent COVID-19 samples originated in the United States, Italy and Spain.

Assay: immunoSEQ multiplex PCR; the TCRdb copy retains only in-frame clones and omits some. This table holds approximately 500,000 clones, roughly 88% found once. Per germline, CDR1 ENHRY and CDR2 SYGVKD. Trimming took 7 bases from V and 1 from J; bases not matched to a gene: 8. The CDR3 has 15 residues. This clone has just a few counts. Sequenced input: PBMCs or T cells enriched from blood (not recorded which). This chain links TRBV10-3 with TRBJ2-5, with 8 bases identical to TRBD2. The TCR sequence derives from a woman in her forties who had recovered from COVID-19. For the CDR3, the DNA is TGTGCCATCATGTCGCCTACTAGCGGCCAAGAGACCCAGTACTTC. It codes for CAIMSPTSGQETQYF.